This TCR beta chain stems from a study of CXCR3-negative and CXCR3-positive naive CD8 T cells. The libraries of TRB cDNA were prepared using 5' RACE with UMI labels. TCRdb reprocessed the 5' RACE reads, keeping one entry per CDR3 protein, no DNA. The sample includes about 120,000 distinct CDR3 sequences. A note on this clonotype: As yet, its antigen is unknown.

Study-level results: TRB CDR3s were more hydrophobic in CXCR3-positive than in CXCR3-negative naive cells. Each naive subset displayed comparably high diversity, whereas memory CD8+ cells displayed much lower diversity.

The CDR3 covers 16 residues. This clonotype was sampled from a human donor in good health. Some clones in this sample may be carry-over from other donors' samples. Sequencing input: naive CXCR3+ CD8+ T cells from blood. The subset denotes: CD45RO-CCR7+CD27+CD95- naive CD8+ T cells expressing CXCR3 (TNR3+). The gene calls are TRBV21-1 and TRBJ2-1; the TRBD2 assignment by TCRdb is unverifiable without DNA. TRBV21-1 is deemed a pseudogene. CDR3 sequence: CASSKVDKEGNNEQFF.